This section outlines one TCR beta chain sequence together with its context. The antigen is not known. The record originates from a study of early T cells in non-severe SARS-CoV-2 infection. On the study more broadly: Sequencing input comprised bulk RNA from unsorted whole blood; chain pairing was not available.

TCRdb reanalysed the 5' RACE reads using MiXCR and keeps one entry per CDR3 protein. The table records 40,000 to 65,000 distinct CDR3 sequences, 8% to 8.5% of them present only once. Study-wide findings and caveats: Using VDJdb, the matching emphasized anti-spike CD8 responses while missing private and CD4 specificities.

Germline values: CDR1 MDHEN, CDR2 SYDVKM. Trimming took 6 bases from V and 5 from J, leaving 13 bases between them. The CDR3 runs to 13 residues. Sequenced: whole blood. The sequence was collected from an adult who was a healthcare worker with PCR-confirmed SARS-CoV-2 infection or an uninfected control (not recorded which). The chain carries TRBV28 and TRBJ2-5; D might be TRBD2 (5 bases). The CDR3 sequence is CASSRDPGETQYF. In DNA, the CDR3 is TGTGCCAGCAGCAGAGACCCGGGGGAGACCCAGTACTTC.